The rows below give T cell receptor beta chains drawn from one sample of a study of T cells in Graves' hyperthyroidism and ophthalmopathy. TCRdb reanalysed the multiplex PCR reads using MiXCR and keeps one entry per CDR3 protein. The sample includes 360,000 or so distinct CDR3 sequences, about 15% seen only once; the top ten take approximately 19%. The sequenced sample consisted of blood. The receptors were gathered from a woman between 55 and 75 years old with Graves' ophthalmopathy. Both conserved end residues are part of each CDR3. A D gene is named only where the DNA matches it firmly. Some rows have no size entry. The others give once, few or many, or a class for an expanded clone.

j_call	cdr3_length	v_call	d_call	clone_size	cdr3_nt	cdr3_aa
TRBJ1-1	15	TRBV18	-	many	TGTGCCAGCTCACCCCCCGGCAGGGCGAACACTGAAGCTTTCTTT	CASSPPGRANTEAFF
TRBJ1-4	14	TRBV18	TRBD1	many	TGTGCCAGCTACGAACAGGGGGCGAATGAAAAACTGTTTTTT	CASYEQGANEKLFF
TRBJ2-1	15	TRBV5-8	-	few	TGTGCCAGCAGCTGGGTCGGGGGGCGGAACAATGAGCAGTTCTTC	CASSWVGGRNNEQFF
TRBJ2-7	13	TRBV20-1	-	many	TGCAGTGCTAGGGACGTATCGGGTTACGAGCAGTACTTC	CSARDVSGYEQYF
TRBJ2-5	16	TRBV3-1	TRBD2	many	TGTGCCAGCAGCCCTAGCGGTGGCGGGGTTGGGGAGACCCAGTACTTC	CASSPSGGGVGETQYF
TRBJ1-5	15	TRBV4-2	-	few	TGTGCCAGCAGCCAAGATCGGTTAAGCAATCAGCCCCAGCATTTT	CASSQDRLSNQPQHF
TRBJ2-2	15	TRBV20-1	TRBD2	many	TGCAGTGCTAGAGAAACTAGCGGGAAGGCCGGGGAGCTGTTTTTT	CSARETSGKAGELFF
TRBJ2-7	14	TRBV11-2	-	many	TGTGCCAGCAGCTTATTGGCTAGCGTGAGCGAGCAGTACTTC	CASSLLASVSEQYF
TRBJ2-7	15	TRBV6-2/TRBV6-3	-	few	TGTGCCAGCAGTTATCTCTTGCAGGGCCCCTACGAGCAGTACTTC	CASSYLLQGPYEQYF
TRBJ1-5	15	TRBV6-6	-	many	TGTGCCAGCAGTTACTCGGTGGGGGCAGGACAGCCCCAGCATTTT	CASSYSVGAGQPQHF
TRBJ2-3	14	TRBV20-1	TRBD2	many	TGCAGTGCTCGGACTAGCGGGAGGGGGGATACGCAGTATTTT	CSARTSGRGDTQYF
TRBJ2-2	15	TRBV7-8	-	-	TGTGCCAGCAGCCGGGTGGGGGGGCGCACCGGGGAGCTGTTTTTT	CASSRVGGRTGELFF
TRBJ2-4	14	TRBV6-2/TRBV6-3	-	-	TGTGCCAGCAGTTACTCTGAAGGGGGAAACATTCAGTACTTC	CASSYSEGGNIQYF
TRBJ2-1	12	TRBV20-1	-	many	TGCAGTGCTAGTGATACTACCAATGAGCAGTTCTTC	CSASDTTNEQFF
TRBJ1-3	12	TRBV11-2	TRBD1	once	TGTGTCACAGGGGACCCTGGAAACACCATATATTTT	CVTGDPGNTIYF